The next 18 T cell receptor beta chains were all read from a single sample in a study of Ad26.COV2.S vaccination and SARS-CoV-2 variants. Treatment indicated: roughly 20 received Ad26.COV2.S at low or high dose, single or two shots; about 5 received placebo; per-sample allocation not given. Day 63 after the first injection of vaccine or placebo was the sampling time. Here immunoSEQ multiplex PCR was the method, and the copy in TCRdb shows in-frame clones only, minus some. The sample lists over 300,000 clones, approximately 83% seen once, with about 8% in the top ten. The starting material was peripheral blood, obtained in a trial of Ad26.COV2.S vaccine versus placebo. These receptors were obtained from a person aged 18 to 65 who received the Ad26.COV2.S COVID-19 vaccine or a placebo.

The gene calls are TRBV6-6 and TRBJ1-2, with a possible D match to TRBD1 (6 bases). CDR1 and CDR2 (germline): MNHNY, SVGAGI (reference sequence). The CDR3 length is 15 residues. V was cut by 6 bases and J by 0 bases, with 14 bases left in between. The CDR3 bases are TGTGCCAGCAGGCGACAGGCTCACTCTAACTATGGCTACACCTTC. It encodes CASRRQAHSNYGYTF.

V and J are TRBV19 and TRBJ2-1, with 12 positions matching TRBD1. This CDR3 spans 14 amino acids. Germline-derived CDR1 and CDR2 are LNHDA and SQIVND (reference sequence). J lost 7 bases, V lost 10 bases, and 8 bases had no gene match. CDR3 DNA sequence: TGTGCCACGAAACGGGACAGGGGGCATAATGAGCAGTTCTTC. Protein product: CATKRDRGHNEQFF.

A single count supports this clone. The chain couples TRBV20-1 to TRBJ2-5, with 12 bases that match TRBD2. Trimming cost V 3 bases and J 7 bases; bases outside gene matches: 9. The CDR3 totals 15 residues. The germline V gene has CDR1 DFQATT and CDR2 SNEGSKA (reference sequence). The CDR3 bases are TGCAGTGCTAGTAGACTAGCGGGAGCTCAGGGGACCCAGTACTTC. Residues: CSASRLAGAQGTQYF.

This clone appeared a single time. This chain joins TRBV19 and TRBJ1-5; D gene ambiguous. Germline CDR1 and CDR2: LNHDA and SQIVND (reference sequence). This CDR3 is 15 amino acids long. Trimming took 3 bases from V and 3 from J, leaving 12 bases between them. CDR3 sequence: CASSIDGRLNQPQHF. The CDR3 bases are TGTGCCAGTAGTATTGACGGGCGGCTCAATCAGCCCCAGCATTTT.

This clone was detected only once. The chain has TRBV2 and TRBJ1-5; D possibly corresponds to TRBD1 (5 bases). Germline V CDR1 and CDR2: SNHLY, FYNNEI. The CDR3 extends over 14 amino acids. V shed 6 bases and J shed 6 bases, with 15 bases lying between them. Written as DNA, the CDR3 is TGTGCCAGCAGGACCGGGGGGGAAAGTCAGCCCCAGCATTTT. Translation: CASRTGGESQPQHF.

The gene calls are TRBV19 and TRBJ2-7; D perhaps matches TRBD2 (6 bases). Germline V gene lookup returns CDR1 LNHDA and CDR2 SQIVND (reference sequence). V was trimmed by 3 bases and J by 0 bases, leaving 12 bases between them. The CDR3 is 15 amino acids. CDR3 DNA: TGTGCCAGTAGTATCGCTAGCGAGAGCTCCTACGAGCAGTACTTC. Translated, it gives CASSIASESSYEQYF.

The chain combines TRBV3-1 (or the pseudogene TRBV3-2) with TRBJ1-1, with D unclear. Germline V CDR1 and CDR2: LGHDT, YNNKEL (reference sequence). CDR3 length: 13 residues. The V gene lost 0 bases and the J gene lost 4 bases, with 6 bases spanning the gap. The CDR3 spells CASSQEGSTEAFF. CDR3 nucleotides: TGTGCCAGCAGCCAAGAAGGGTCCACTGAAGCTTTCTTT.

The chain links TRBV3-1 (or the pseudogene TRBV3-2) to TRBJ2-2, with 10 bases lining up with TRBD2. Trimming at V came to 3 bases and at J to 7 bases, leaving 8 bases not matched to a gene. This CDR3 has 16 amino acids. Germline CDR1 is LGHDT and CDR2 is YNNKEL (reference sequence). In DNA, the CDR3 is TGTGCCAGCAGCCAGCTAGCGGGGGCGCGGGGCGGGGAGCTGTTTTTT. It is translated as CASSQLAGARGGELFF.

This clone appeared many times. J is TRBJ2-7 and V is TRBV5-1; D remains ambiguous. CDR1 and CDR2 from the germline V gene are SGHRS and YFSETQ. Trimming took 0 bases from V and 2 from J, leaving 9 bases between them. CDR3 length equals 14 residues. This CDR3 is CASSLVVSPYEQYF. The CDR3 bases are TGCGCCAGCAGCTTGGTGGTGTCCCCCTACGAGCAGTACTTC.

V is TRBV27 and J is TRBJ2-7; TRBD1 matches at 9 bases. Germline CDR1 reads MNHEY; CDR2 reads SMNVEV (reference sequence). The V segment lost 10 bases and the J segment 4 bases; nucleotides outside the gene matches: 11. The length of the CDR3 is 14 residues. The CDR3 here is CATRETGGSYEQYF. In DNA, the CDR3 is TGTGCCACCAGGGAGACAGGGGGGTCGTACGAGCAGTACTTC.

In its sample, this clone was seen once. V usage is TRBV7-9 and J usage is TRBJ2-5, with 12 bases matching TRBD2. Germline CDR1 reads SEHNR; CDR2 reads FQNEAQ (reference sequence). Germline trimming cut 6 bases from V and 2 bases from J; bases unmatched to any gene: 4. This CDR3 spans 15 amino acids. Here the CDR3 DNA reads TGTGCCAGCAGAACCGGACTAGCGGGACAAGAGACCCAGTACTTC. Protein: CASRTGLAGQETQYF.

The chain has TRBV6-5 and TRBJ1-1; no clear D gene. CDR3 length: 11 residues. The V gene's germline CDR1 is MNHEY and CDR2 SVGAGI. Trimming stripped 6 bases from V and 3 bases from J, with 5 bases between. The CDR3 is CASRWYTEAFF. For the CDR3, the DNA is TGTGCCAGCAGATGGTACACTGAAGCTTTCTTT.

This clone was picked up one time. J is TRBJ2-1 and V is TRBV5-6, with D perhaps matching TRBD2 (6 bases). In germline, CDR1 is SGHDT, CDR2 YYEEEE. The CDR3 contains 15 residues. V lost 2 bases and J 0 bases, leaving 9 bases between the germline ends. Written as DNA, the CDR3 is TGTGCCAGCAGCTTAGGAGGGAGCTCCTACAATGAGCAGTTCTTC. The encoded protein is CASSLGGSSYNEQFF.

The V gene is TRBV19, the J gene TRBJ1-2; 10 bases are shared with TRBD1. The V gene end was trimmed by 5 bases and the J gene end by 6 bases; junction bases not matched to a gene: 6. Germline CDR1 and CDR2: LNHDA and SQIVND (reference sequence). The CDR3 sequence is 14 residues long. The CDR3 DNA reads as TGTGCCAGTAGTGTCCCCGGGACAGGGGATGGCTACACCTTC. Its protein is CASSVPGTGDGYTF.

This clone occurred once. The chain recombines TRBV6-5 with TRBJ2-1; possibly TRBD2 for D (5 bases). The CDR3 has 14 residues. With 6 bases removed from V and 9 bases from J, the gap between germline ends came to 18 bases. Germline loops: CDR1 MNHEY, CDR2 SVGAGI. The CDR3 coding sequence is TGTGCCAGCAGCTATGGACCGGTACGGGGTGAGCAGTTCTTC. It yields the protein CASSYGPVRGEQFF.

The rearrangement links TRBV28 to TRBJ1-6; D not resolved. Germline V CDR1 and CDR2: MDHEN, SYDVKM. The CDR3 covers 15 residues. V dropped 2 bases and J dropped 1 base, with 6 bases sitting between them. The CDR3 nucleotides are TGTGCCAGCAGTTTAAAAGGATCCTATAATTCACCCCTCCACTTT. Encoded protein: CASSLKGSYNSPLHF.

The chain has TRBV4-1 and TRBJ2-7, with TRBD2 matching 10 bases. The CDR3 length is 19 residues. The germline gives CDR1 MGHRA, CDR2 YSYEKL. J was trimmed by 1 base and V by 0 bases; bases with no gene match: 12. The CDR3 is CASSQDPQVAGGRSYEQYF. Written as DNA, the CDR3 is TGCGCCAGCAGCCAAGATCCCCAGGTAGCGGGGGGTAGGTCCTACGAGCAGTACTTC.

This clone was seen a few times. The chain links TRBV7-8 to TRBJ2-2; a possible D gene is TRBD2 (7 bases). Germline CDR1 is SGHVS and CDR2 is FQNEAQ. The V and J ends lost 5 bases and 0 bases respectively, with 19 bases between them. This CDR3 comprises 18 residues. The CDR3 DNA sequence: TGTGCCAGCAGCGCCTTCCTTGCGGGGGACACGAACACCGGGGAGCTGTTTTTT. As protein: CASSAFLAGDTNTGELFF.